This T cell receptor (beta chain) stems from a study of control samples from healthy donors and cancer patients. Repertoires were generated with immunoSEQ multiplex PCR, while TCRdb's copy carries only in-frame clones and drops some. The sample contains more than 85,000 clones, roughly four fifths of which appear only once. V was pared by 6 bases and J by 7 bases, with 9 bases of the junction left unmatched. This CDR3 is 15 amino acids long. The germline CDR1 and CDR2 sequences are SNHLY and FYNNEI. The rearrangement links TRBV2 to TRBJ2-1; TRBD2 agrees at 10 bases. The receptor's source is a woman aged 50 to 60 in good health. The sample taken for sequencing was blood. The CDR3 sequence: CASSQAGGPINEQFF. The CDR3 bases are TGTGCCAGCAGCCAAGCGGGAGGGCCTATTAATGAGCAGTTCTTC.